Below are 13 T cell receptor beta chains sequenced from a single sample in a study of T cell responses to AZD1222 COVID-19 vaccine. The data were produced by immunoSEQ multiplex PCR, yet TCRdb's version contains in-frame clones alone and is incomplete. The sample shows about 130,000 clones, around 90% of them seen only once. The sequenced sample was peripheral blood, obtained 28 days after the second AZD1222 dose. These receptors were obtained from an adult who received the AZD1222 COVID-19 vaccine.

The rearrangement joins TRBV7-2 to TRBJ1-6; 7 bases are a match to TRBD1. CDR1 is SGHTA, CDR2 FQGNSA, per germline. V lost 5 bases and J lost 7; bases outside the gene matches: 8. The CDR3 has 15 amino acids. Written as DNA, the CDR3 is TGTGCCAGCAGCCCAGGGGCAGGGGGGAATTCACCCCTCCACTTT. Encoded protein: CASSPGAGGNSPLHF.

The chain has TRBV10-2 and TRBJ1-4, with TRBD1 matching 11 bases. The CDR3 consists of 15 residues. From germline, CDR1 is WSHSY and CDR2 SAAADI. V dropped 8 bases and J dropped 3; count of bases not matched to a gene: 5. The CDR3 sequence is CASRDRGLPNEKLFF. The CDR3 DNA reads as TGCGCCAGCCGGGACAGGGGGTTGCCTAATGAAAAACTGTTTTTT.

This clone was observed a single time. The chain links TRBV7-2 to TRBJ2-7; D is ambiguous. The CDR3 runs 12 residues. Trimming took off 4 bases at V and 5 bases at J, with 9 bases between the two ends. CDR1 and CDR2 (germline): SGHTA, FQGNSA. CDR3 region: CASSWSGNEQYF. DNA for the CDR3: TGTGCCAGCAGCTGGTCGGGTAACGAGCAGTACTTC.

V gene TRBV4-1 combines with J gene TRBJ1-2; TRBD1 aligns across 7 bases. The CDR3 is 16 residues long. Germline V gene data show CDR1 as MGHRA and CDR2 as YSYEKL. With V trimmed by 0 bases and J by 1 base, 5 bases remained unmatched. CDR3 protein: CASSQEGQGGNYGYTF. CDR3 nucleotide sequence: TGCGCCAGCAGCCAAGAGGGGCAGGGGGGTAACTATGGCTACACCTTC.

The chain is built from TRBV30 and TRBJ1-2; 10 bases map to TRBD1. This CDR3 has 14 amino acids. The germline gives CDR1 GTSNPN, CDR2 SVGIG (reference sequence). Trimming removed 5 bases from V and 7 bases from J; junction bases left unmatched: 10. This chain's CDR3 is CAWGGRDRGSGYTF. The CDR3 DNA reads TGTGCCTGGGGGGGCCGGGACAGGGGTAGTGGCTACACCTTC.

The chain combines TRBV30 with TRBJ2-3; perhaps TRBD2 as D (5 bases). The CDR3 is 12 amino acids. The V and J ends lost 4 bases and 4 bases respectively, with 9 bases between them. Germline CDR1 GTSNPN, CDR2 SVGIG (reference sequence). The DNA for the CDR3 is TGTGCCTGGACTCTCGGGGCAGATACGCAGTATTTT. Protein sequence: CAWTLGADTQYF.

The chain couples TRBV10-3 to TRBJ2-1, with 11 bases matching TRBD2. The germline CDR1 and CDR2 sequences are ENHRY and SYGVKD. The CDR3 is 15 residues long. Losses at the gene ends were 5 bases for V and 4 bases for J; bases not matched to a gene: 4. The CDR3 nucleotides read TGTGCCATCAGTAAGACTAGCGGGGTATACAATGAGCAGTTCTTC. It translates to CAISKTSGVYNEQFF.

The V and J genes are TRBV5-6 and TRBJ2-7; 10 positions match TRBD1. The CDR3 runs 14 residues. Trimming removed 2 bases from V and 5 bases from J; junction bases left unmatched: 4. Germline V gene data show CDR1 as SGHDT and CDR2 as YYEEEE. DNA for the CDR3: TGTGCCAGCAGCTTTCGGGACAGGGGAAACGAGCAGTACTTC. Translating it yields CASSFRDRGNEQYF.

J is TRBJ1-3 and V is TRBV30; unclear D gene. The CDR3 runs to 12 residues. Germline V lookup: CDR1 GTSNPN, CDR2 SVGIG (reference sequence). V shed 4 bases and J shed 10 bases, with 14 bases lying between them. The CDR3 sequence is CAWTLEESTIYF. The CDR3 DNA is TGTGCCTGGACCCTCGAGGAGTCAACCATATATTTT. Full variable domain (missing parts from reference TRBV30 and TRBJ1-3): SQTIHQWPATLVQPVGSPLSLECTVEGTSNPNLYWYRQAAGRGLQLLFYSVGIGQISSEVPQNLSASRPQDRQFILSSKKLLLSDSGFYLCAWTLEESTIYFGEGSWLTVV.

The chain joins TRBV7-8 to TRBJ2-7; D is possibly TRBD1 (6 bases). Germline V gene lookup returns CDR1 SGHVS and CDR2 FQNEAQ. Trimming took 0 bases from V and 3 from J, leaving 15 bases between them. The CDR3 spans 16 residues. The CDR3 protein is CASSLASRDIYYEQYF. CDR3 DNA sequence: TGTGCCAGCAGCTTAGCGAGTCGGGACATCTACTACGAGCAGTACTTC. Full variable domain (rest looked up from reference TRBV7-8 and TRBJ2-7): GAGVSQSPRYKVAKRGQDVALRCDPISGHVSLFWYQQALGQGPEFLTYFQNEAQLDKSGLPSDRFFAERPEGSVSTLKIQRTQQEDSAVYLCASSLASRDIYYEQYFGPGTRLTVT.

The chain joins TRBV29-1 to TRBJ2-7, with 15 bases identical to TRBD2. CDR1 and CDR2 (germline): SQVTM, ANQGSEA. This CDR3 comprises 17 residues. V trimming: 7 bases; J trimming: 5 bases; junction bases outside the gene matches: 15. In DNA, the CDR3 is TGCAGCGCGTCCGGACTAGCGGGAGGGAAGGGGGCAAACGAGCAGTACTTC. It translates to CSASGLAGGKGANEQYF.

This rearrangement joins TRBV2 to TRBJ2-7, with D possibly matching TRBD2 (6 bases). The germline V gene has CDR1 SNHLY and CDR2 FYNNEI. The CDR3 is 12 residues long. V lost 3 bases and J 9 bases, leaving 12 bases between the germline ends. Here the CDR3 DNA reads TGTGCCAGCAGTGACCGGGACTCAGTGCAGTACTTC. As protein: CASSDRDSVQYF.

The chain couples TRBV18 to TRBJ1-2, with D hard to call. The V gene's germline CDR1 is KGHSH and CDR2 LQKENI. The CDR3 runs to 15 residues. V was cut by 3 bases and J by 0 bases, with 11 bases left in between. This CDR3 reads CASSPGPPPNYGYTF. DNA for the CDR3: TGTGCCAGCTCACCCGGACCTCCCCCTAACTATGGCTACACCTTC.